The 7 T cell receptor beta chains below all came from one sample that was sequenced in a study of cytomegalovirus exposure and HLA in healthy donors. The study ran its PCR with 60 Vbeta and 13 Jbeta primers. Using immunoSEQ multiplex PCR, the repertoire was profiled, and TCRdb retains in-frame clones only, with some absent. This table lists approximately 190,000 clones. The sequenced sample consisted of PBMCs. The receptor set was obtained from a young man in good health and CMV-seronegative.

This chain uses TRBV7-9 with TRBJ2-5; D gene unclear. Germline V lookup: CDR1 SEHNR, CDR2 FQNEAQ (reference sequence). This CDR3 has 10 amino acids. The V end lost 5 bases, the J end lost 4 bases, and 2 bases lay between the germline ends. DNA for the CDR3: TGTGCCAGCAGCCTAGAGACCCAGTACTTC. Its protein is CASSLETQYF.

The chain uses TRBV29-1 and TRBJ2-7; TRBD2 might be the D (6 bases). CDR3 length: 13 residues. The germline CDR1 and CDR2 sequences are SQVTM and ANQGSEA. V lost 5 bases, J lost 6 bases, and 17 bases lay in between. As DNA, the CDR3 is TGCAGCGTTCAGTGGGAGGTTTTCGGCGAGCAGTACTTC. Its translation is CSVQWEVFGEQYF.

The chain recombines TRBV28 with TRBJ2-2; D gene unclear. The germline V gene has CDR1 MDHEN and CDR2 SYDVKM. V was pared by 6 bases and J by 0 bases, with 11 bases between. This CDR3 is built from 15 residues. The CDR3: CASRVGRPNTGELFF. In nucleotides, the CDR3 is TGTGCCAGCAGGGTGGGCAGACCGAACACCGGGGAGCTGTTTTTT.

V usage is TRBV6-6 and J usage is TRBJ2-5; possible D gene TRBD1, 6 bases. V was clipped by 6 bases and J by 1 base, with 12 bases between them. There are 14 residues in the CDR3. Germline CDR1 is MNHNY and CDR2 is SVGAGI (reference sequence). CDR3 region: CASRPRTAQETQYF. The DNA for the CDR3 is TGTGCCAGCAGACCTCGGACAGCCCAAGAGACCCAGTACTTC.

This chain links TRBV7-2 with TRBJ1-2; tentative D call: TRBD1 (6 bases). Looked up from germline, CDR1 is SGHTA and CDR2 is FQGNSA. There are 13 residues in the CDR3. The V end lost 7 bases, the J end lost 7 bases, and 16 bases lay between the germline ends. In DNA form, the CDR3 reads TGTGCCAGCACACCGGGACACGGCTGTGGCTACACCTTC. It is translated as CASTPGHGCGYTF.

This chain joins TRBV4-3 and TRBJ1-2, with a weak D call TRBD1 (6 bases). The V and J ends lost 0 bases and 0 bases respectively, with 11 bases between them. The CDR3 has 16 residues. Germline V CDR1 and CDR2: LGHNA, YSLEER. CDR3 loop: CASSQDTGRTNYGYTF. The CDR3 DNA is TGCGCCAGCAGCCAAGATACAGGGAGAACTAACTATGGCTACACCTTC.

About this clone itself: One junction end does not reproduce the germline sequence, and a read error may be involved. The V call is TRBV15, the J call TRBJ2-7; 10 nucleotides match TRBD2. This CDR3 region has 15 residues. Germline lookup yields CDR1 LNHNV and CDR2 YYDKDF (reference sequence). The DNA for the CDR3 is TGTGCCACCACCAGACTAGCGGGCGTCACCTACGAGCAGTACTTC. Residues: CATTRLAGVTYEQYF. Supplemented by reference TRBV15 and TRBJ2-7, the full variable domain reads DAMVIQNPRYQVTQFGKPVTLSCSQTLNHNVMYWYQQKSSQAPKLLFHYYDKDFNNEADTPDNFQSRRPNTSFCFLDIRSPGLGDTAMYLCATTRLAGVTYEQYFGPGTRLTVT.